This T cell receptor (beta chain) appears in the sequencing data of a study of cytomegalovirus exposure and HLA in healthy donors. Findings of the study overall: TCR beta V segments were, for the most part, productive about 87% or about 30% of the time in an earlier analysis. Being indistinguishable, some V segments were excluded, TRBV6-2 and TRBV6-3 among them. V- and J-gene trimming of TCR beta was linked (in a later analysis) to a missense DCLRE1C variant.

This CDR3 contains 20 residues. The V gene's germline CDR1 is MNHNS and CDR2 SASEGT. V lost 1 base to trimming and J lost 3 bases; unmatched junction nucleotides: 16. PCR employed 60 Vbeta and 13 Jbeta primers. Profiled with immunoSEQ multiplex PCR; TCRdb holds only in-frame clones, not every one. The profile shows approximately 170,000 clones, roughly four fifths of them singletons. This clone was observed once. What it binds is unknown. This receptor was obtained from a woman between 25 and 40 years old in good health and CMV-seropositive. Specimen: PBMCs. This sequence joins TRBV6-1 and TRBJ2-3; 10 nucleotides agree with TRBD2. The CDR3 sequence is CASSEDLWGLAGDGTDTQYF. CDR3 DNA sequence: TGTGCCAGCAGTGAAGATCTATGGGGGCTAGCGGGAGACGGGACAGATACGCAGTATTTT.